This T cell receptor beta chain was documented in a study of molecular identifiers for immune sequencing clone quantification. TCRdb re-derived calls from the PCR reads in MiXCR, one entry per CDR3 protein. This sample yields 90,000 or so distinct CDR3 sequences, of which around 25% are seen a single time; about 0.73% belongs to the top ten. This clonotype was seen only a few times. Its ends do not fully match the called genes, so a read error is possible. Germline CDR1 reads SGHVS; CDR2 reads FNYEAQ. This CDR3 comprises 15 residues. The chain joins TRBV7-6 to TRBJ2-1; 8 bases align to TRBD2. The specimen was naive CD8+ T cells from blood, with Jurkat cell RNA spiked in. Subset noted: FACS-sorted CD8+CD4-CCR7+CD45RA+ naive T cells. This receptor was taken from a human donor in good health. Some libraries in this study had Jurkat cell RNA spiked in. The CDR3 DNA reads as TGTGTCAGCAGCTTCAGCGGGAGCCCCTACAATGAGCAGTTCTTC. Translated: CVSSFSGSPYNEQFF.